Included here is one T cell receptor beta chain sequence, with context. The data originate from a study of OX40 agonist ivuxolimab in advanced cancers. The table came from immunoSEQ multiplex PCR; TCRdb's copy has only in-frame clones and leaves some out. Among approximately 58,000 clones, less than 95% were seen once, and the ten largest hold roughly 0.45%. The source material was CD4+ or CD8+ T cells sorted from blood, sampled in a trial of the OX40 agonist ivuxolimab. The clonotype comes from an adult with an advanced solid tumor such as melanoma, head and neck, liver or kidney cancer.

The CDR3 sequence is CASSMGGRAFTGELFF. The CDR3 DNA sequence: TGTGCCAGTAGTATGGGCGGGAGGGCCTTCACCGGGGAGCTGTTTTTT. The genes are TRBV19 and TRBJ2-2; TRBD2 matches 9 bases. CDR3 length: 16 amino acids. V dropped 3 bases and J dropped 4; count of bases not matched to a gene: 6. The germline V gene encodes CDR1 LNHDA and CDR2 SQIVND (reference sequence).